This note documents a single TCR beta chain sequence. The CDR3 length is 14 residues. V shed 0 bases and J shed 5 bases, with 8 bases lying between them. CDR1 and CDR2 from the germline V gene are KGHSH and LQKENI. This entry comes from a study of blood T cell repertoires in COVID-19. Study context: Researchers got acute and convalescent COVID-19 samples from the United States, Italy and Spain. PBMCs, B-cell-depleted T cells, or T cells were the source of the cDNA or gDNA that made up the material.

In the original workflow: Using reference gene primer amplification, nucleated cell counts were estimated. Profiling relied on immunoSEQ multiplex PCR, and the TCRdb table lists in-frame clones only, not all of them. V, J and clone size derive from that table, while D and trimming were established from the DNA sequence. This table holds roughly 240,000 clones, around four fifths found once. The clonotype was recovered from a man in his fifties or sixties who had recovered from COVID-19. The sample consisted of peripheral blood. The chain uses TRBV18 and TRBJ2-1; D is unclear. CDR3 in DNA: TGTGCCAGCTCACCACCGAACTTCAACAATGAGCAGTTCTTC. The encoded protein is CASSPPNFNNEQFF. Looking up the rest from reference TRBV18 and TRBJ2-1 gives the full variable domain: NAGVMQNPRHLVRRRGQEARLRCSPMKGHSHVYWYRQLPEEGLKFMVYLQKENIIDESGMPKERFSAEFPKEGPSILRIQQVVRGDSAAYFCASSPPNFNNEQFFGPGTRLTVL.